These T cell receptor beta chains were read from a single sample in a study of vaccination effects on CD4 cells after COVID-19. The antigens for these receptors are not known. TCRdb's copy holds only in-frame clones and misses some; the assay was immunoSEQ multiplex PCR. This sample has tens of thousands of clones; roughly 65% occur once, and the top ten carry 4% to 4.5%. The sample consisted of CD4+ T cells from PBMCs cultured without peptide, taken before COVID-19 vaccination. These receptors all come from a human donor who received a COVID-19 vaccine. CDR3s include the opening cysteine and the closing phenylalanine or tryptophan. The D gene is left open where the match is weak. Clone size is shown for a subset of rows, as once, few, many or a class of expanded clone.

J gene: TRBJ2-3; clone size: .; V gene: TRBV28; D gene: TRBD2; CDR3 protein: CASSRGLAGVNTQYF; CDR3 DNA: TGTGCCAGCAGTCGGGGACTAGCGGGAGTAAATACGCAGTATTTT
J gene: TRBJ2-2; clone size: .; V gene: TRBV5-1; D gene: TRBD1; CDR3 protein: CASSQQGDTGELFF; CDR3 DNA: TGCGCCAGCTCACAACAGGGGGACACCGGGGAGCTGTTTTTT
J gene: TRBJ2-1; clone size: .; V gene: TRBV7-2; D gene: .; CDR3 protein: CASSLHSDSRNNEQFF; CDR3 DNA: TGTGCCAGCAGCTTGCACAGCGATAGTAGAAACAATGAGCAGTTCTTC
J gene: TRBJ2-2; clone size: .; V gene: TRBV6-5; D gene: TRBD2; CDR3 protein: CASSYGAGITGELFF; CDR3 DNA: TGTGCCAGCAGTTACGGAGCGGGGATCACCGGGGAGCTGTTTTTT
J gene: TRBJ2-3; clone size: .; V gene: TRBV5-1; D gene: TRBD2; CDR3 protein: CASSLLAGGVTDTQYF; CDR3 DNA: TGCGCCAGCAGCTTACTAGCGGGGGGTGTCACAGATACGCAGTATTTT
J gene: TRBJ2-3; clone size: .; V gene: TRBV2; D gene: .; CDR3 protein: CASSDSGTDTQYF; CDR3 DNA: TGTGCCAGCAGTGATAGTGGGACGGATACGCAGTATTTT
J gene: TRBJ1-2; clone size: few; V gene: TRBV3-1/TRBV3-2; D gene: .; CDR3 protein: CASSPGYGYTF; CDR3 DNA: TGTGCCAGCAGCCCAGGGTATGGCTACACCTTC
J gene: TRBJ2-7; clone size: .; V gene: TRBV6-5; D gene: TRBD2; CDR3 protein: CASRLAGGYEQYF; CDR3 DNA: TGTGCCAGCAGACTAGCGGGAGGGTACGAGCAGTACTTC
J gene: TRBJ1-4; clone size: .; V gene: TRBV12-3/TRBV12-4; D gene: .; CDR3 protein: CASSLRKYEKLFF; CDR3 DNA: TGTGCCAGCAGTTTGAGAAAGTATGAAAAACTGTTTTTT
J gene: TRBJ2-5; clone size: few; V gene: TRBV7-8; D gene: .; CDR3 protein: CASSLAVTQETQYF; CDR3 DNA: TGTGCCAGCAGCTTAGCTGTGACGCAAGAGACCCAGTACTTC
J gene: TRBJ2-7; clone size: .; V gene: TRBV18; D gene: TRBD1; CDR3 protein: CASSPGQNYEQYF; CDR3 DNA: TGTGCCAGCTCACCGGGACAGAACTACGAGCAGTACTTC
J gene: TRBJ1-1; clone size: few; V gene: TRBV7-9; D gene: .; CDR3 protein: CASSLSTEAFF; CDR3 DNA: TGTGCCAGCAGCTTATCCACTGAAGCTTTCTTT
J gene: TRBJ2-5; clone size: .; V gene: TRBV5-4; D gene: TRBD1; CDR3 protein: CASSDGWTGKRETQYF; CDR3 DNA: TGTGCCAGCAGCGACGGCTGGACAGGGAAGAGGGAGACCCAGTACTTC
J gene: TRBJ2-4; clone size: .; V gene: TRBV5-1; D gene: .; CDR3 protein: CASSWGGGAKNIQYF; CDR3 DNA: TGCGCCAGCAGCTGGGGCGGCGGGGCCAAAAACATTCAGTACTTC
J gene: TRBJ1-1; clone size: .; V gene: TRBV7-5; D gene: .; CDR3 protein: CARRRQGSATEAFF; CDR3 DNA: TGTGCCAGAAGAAGACAGGGATCGGCCACTGAAGCTTTCTTT
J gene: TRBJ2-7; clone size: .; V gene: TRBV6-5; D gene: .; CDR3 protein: CASSYSDRPTSYEQYF; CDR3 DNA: TGTGCCAGCAGTTACTCTGACAGGCCGACATCCTACGAGCAGTACTTC
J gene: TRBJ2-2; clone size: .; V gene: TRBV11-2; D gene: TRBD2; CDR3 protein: CASSLYSGRRITGELFF; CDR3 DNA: TGTGCCAGCAGCTTATATAGCGGGAGGAGAATCACCGGGGAGCTGTTTTTT
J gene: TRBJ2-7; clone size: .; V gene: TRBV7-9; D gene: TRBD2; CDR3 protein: CASSGAAGVLVYEQYF; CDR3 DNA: TGTGCCAGCAGCGGGGCGGCGGGGGTACTCGTCTACGAGCAGTACTTC
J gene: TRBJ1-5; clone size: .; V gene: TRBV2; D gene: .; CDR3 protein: CASSEEVTGNQPQHF; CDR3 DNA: TGTGCCAGCAGTGAAGAGGTGACAGGAAATCAGCCCCAGCATTTT
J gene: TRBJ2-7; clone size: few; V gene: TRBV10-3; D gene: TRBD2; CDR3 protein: CAISEETSGLNYEQYF; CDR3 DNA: TGTGCCATCAGTGAAGAGACTAGCGGGTTAAACTACGAGCAGTACTTC
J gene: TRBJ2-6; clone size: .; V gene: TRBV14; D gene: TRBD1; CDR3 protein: CASSRIQGAGANVLTF; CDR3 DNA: TGTGCCAGCAGCCGGATCCAGGGGGCTGGGGCCAACGTCCTGACTTTC
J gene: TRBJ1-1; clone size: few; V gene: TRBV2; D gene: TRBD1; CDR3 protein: CASSMGTGPNTEAFF; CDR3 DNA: TGTGCCAGCAGTATGGGGACAGGGCCGAACACTGAAGCTTTCTTT
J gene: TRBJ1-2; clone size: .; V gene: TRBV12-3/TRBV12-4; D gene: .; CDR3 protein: CASSPRTNYGYTF; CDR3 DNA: TGTGCCAGCAGCCCGAGGACAAACTATGGCTACACCTTC
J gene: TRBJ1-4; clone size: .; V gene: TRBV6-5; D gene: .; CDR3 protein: CASSSPGEKLFF; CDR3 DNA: TGTGCCAGCAGCTCCCCGGGGGAAAAACTGTTTTTT
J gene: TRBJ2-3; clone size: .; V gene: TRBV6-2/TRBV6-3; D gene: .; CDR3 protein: CASSYGGRTDTQYF; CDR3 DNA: TGTGCCAGCAGTTACGGGGGCCGCACAGATACGCAGTATTTT
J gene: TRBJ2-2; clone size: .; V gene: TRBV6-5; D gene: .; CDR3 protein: CASSYDGTGELFF; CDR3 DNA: TGTGCCAGCAGTTACGACGGGACCGGGGAGCTGTTTTTT
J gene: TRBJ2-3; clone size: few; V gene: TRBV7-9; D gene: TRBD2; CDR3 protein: CASSLSSGGVVDTQYF; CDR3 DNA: TGTGCCAGCAGCTTAAGTAGCGGGGGGGTCGTAGATACGCAGTATTTT
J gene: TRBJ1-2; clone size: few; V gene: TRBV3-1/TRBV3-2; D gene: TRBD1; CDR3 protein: CASSQKTGPLYGYTF; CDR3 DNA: TGTGCCAGCAGCCAAAAGACAGGGCCCCTCTATGGCTACACCTTC
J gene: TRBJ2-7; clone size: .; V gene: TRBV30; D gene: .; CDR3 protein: CAWSPGQSNYEQYF; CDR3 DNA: TGTGCCTGGAGCCCAGGACAGTCTAACTACGAGCAGTACTTC
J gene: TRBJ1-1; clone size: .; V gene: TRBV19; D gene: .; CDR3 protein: CASSNPRMNTEAFF; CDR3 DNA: TGTGCCAGTAGTAACCCGAGGATGAACACTGAAGCTTTCTTT
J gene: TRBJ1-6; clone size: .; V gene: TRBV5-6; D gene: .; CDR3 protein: CASSWAGERSPLHF; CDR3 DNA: TGTGCCAGCAGCTGGGCGGGGGAGAGGTCACCCCTCCACTTT
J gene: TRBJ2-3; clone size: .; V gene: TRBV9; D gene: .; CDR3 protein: CASSVGAADTQYF; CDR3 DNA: TGTGCCAGCAGCGTAGGGGCGGCAGATACGCAGTATTTT
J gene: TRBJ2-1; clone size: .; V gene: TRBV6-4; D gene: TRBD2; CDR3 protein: CASSDDGGTSYIF; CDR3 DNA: TGTGCCAGCAGTGACGATGGGGGGACTAGTTATATCTTC
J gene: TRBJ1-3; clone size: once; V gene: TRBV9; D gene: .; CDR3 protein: CASSRRQTGSGNTIYF; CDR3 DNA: TGTGCCAGCAGCCGACGACAGACTGGCTCTGGAAACACCATATATTTT
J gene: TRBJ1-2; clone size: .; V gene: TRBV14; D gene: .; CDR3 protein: CASSPDRIYGYTF; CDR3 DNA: TGTGCCAGCAGCCCCGACAGAATTTATGGCTACACCTTC
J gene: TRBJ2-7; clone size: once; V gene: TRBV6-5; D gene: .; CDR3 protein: CASRRPFSDYEQYF; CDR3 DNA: TGTGCCAGCAGGCGGCCTTTTAGCGATTACGAGCAGTACTTC
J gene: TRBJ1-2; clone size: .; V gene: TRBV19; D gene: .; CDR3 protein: CASSPDRKANYGYTF; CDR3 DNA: TGTGCCAGTAGTCCTGACAGGAAAGCTAACTATGGCTACACCTTC
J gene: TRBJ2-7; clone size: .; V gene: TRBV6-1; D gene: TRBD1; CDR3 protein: CASREYSGTAPYEQYF; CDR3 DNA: TGTGCCAGCAGGGAATACTCCGGGACAGCCCCCTACGAGCAGTACTTC
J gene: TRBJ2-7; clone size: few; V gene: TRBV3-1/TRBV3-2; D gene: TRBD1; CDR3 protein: CASSQGRARDRGFGETYEQYF; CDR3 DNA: TGTGCCAGCAGCCAAGGAAGGGCGCGGGACAGGGGGTTTGGAGAAACCTACGAGCAGTACTTC
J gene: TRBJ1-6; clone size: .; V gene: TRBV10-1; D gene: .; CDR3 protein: CASSEGSGVPRPLHF; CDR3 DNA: TGCGCCAGCAGTGAGGGATCGGGGGTCCCAAGGCCCCTCCACTTT
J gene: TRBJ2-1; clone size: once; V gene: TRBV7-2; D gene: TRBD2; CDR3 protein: CASSAYGLAGGEQFF; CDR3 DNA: TGTGCCAGCAGCGCATATGGACTAGCGGGAGGGGAGCAGTTCTTC
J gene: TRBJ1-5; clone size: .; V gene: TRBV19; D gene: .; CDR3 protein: CASSSRGGWLEPQHF; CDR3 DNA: TGTGCCAGTAGTAGCCGAGGAGGGTGGTTGGAGCCCCAGCATTTT
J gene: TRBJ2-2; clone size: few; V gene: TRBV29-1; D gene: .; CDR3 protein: CSVVSTGELFF; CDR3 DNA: TGCAGCGTTGTGAGCACCGGGGAGCTGTTTTTT
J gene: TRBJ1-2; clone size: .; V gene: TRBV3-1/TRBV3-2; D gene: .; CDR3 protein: CASSQGQGILNYGYTF; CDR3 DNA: TGTGCCAGCAGCCAAGGGCAGGGGATCCTTAACTATGGCTACACCTTC
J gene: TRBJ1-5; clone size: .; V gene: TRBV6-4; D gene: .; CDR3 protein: CASSSIRGLNQPQHF; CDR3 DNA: TGTGCCAGCAGTAGTATAAGGGGCCTCAATCAGCCCCAGCATTTT
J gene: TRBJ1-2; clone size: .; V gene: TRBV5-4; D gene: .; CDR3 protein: CASSLEQEVNGYTF; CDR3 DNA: TGTGCCAGCAGCTTGGAGCAGGAGGTCAATGGCTACACCTTC
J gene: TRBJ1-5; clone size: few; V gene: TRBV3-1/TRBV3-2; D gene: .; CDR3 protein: CASSQGAGGTQHF; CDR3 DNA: TGTGCCAGCAGCCAAGGGGCGGGAGGAACCCAGCATTTT
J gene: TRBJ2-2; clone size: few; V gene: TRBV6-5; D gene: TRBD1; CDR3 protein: CASRRQGASGELFF; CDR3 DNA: TGTGCCAGCAGGAGACAGGGGGCTTCCGGGGAGCTGTTTTTT